This T cell receptor (beta chain) comes out of a study of T cells in Graves' hyperthyroidism and ophthalmopathy. Amplified TCR beta CDR3 regions came from RNA transcripts. First-round RT-PCR with HTBI primers amplified the TCR CDR3 region. TCRdb redid the calling of the multiplex PCR reads with MiXCR, one entry per CDR3 protein. The sample has roughly 600,000 distinct CDR3 sequences; roughly 14% are singletons. This clonotype occurred many times. Trimming shortened V by 3 bases and J by 9 bases, and 18 bases separated the two germline ends. The CDR3 totals 16 residues. Per germline, CDR1 MDHEN and CDR2 SYDVKM.

This TCR was sampled from a woman between 50 and 59 years old with Graves' ophthalmopathy. Sequencing was carried out using blood. The V call is TRBV28, the J call TRBJ1-6, with D tentatively TRBD1 (5 bases). Here the CDR3 DNA reads TGTGCCAGCAGTTTCCCGGGACCACCCCTGCCTTCACCCCTCCACTTT. Its protein is CASSFPGPPLPSPLHF.